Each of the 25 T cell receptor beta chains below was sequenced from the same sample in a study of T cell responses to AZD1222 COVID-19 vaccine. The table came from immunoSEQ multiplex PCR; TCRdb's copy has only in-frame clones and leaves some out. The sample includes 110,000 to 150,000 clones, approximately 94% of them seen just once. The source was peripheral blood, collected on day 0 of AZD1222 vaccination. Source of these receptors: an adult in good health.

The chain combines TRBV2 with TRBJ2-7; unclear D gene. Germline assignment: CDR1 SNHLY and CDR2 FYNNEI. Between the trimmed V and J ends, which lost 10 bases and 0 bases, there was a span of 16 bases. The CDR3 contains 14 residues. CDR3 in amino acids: CATQQDWGSYEQYF. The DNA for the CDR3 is TGTGCCACCCAGCAGGATTGGGGCTCCTACGAGCAGTACTTC.

The CDR3 region has the DNA TGCGCCAGCAGCCAAGATAGCTCGCCAGCGGGGAGAGGGGATACGCAGTATTTT. It yields the protein CASSQDSSPAGRGDTQYF. V usage is TRBV4-1 and J usage is TRBJ2-3; 7 nucleotides agree with TRBD2. This CDR3 comprises 18 residues. The V segment lost 0 bases and the J segment 6 bases; nucleotides outside the gene matches: 15. The germline V gene encodes CDR1 MGHRA and CDR2 YSYEKL.

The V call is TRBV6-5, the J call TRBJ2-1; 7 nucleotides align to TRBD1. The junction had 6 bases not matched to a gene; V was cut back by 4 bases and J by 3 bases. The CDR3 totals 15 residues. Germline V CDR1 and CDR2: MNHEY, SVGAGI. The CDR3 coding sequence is TGTGCCAGCAGTTCCTCGGGACAGAGCTACAATGAGCAGTTCTTC. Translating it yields CASSSSGQSYNEQFF.

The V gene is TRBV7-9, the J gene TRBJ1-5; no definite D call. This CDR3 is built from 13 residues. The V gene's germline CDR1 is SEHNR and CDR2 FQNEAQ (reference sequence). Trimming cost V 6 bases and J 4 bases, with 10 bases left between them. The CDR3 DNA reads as TGTGCCAGCAGGCTAGAAGGAAATCAGCCCCAGCATTTT. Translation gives CASRLEGNQPQHF.

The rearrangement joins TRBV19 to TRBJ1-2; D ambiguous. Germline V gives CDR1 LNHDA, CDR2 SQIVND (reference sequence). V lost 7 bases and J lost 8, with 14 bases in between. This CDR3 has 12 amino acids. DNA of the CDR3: TGTGCCAGTATGAGGACCCCGGGGGGCTACACCTTC. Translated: CASMRTPGGYTF.

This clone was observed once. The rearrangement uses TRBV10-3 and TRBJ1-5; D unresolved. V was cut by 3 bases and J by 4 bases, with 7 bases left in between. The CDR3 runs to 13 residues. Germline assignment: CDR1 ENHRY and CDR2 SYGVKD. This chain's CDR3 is CAISDLGNQPQHF. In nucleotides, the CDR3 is TGTGCCATCAGTGACCTCGGAAATCAGCCCCAGCATTTT.

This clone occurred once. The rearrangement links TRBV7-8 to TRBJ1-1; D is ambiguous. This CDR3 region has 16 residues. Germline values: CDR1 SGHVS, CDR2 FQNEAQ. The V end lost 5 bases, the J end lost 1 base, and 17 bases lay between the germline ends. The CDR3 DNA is TGTGCCAGCAGCCCAACCTCGTGGTCCGAGAACACTGAAGCTTTCTTT. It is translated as CASSPTSWSENTEAFF.

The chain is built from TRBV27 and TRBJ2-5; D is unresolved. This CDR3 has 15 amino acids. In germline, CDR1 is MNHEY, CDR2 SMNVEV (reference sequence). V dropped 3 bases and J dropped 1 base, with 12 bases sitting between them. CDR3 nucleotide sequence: TGTGCCAGCAGTTTTCTGGCCTCAGCCCAAGAGACCCAGTACTTC. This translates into CASSFLASAQETQYF.

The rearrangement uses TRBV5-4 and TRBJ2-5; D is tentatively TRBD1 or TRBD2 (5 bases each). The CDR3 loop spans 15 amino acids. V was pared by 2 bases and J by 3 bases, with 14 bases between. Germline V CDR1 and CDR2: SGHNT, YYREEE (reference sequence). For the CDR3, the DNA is TGTGCCAGCAGCTTTTCAGGGCGGCGGGAAGAGACCCAGTACTTC. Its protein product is CASSFSGRREETQYF.

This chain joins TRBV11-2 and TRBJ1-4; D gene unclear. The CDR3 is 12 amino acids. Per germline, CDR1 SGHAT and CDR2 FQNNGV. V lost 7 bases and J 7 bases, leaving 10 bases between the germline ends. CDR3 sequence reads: CASTAVGEKLFF. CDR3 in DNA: TGTGCCAGCACCGCCGTAGGTGAAAAACTGTTTTTT. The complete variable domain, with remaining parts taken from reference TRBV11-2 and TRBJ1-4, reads EAGVAQSPRYKIIEKRQSVAFWCNPISGHATLYWYQQILGQGPKLLIQFQNNGVVDDSQLPKDRFSAERLKGVDSTLKIQPAKLEDSAVYLCASTAVGEKLFFGSGTQLSVL.

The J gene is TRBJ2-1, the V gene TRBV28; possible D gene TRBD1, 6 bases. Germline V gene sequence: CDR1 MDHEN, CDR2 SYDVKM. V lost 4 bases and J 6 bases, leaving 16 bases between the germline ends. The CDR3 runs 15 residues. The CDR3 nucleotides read TGTGCCAGCAGTTCGTCATACAGGGTAGGCAATGAGCAGTTCTTC. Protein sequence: CASSSSYRVGNEQFF.

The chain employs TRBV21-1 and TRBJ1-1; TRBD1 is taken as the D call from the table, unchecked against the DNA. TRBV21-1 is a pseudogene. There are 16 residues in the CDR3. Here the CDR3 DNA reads TGTGCCAGCAGCAAGGGCTGGGGCGGTTTGAACACTGAAGCTTTCTTT. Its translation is CASSKGWGGLNTEAFF.

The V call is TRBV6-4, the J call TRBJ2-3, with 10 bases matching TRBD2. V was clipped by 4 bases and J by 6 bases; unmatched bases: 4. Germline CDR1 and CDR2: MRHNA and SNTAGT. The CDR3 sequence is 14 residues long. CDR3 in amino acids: CASSALAGSDTQYF. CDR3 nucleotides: TGTGCCAGCAGTGCACTAGCGGGGTCTGATACGCAGTATTTT.

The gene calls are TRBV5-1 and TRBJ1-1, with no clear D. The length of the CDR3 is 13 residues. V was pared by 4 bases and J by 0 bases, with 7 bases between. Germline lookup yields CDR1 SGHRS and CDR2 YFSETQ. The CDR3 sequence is CASSRAVNTEAFF. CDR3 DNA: TGCGCCAGCAGCCGGGCGGTGAACACTGAAGCTTTCTTT. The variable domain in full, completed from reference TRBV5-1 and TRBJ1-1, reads KAGVTQTPRYLIKTRGQQVTLSCSPISGHRSVSWYQQTPGQGLQFLFEYFSETQRNKGNFPGRFSGRQFSNSRSEMNVSTLELGDSALYLCASSRAVNTEAFFGQGTRLTVV.

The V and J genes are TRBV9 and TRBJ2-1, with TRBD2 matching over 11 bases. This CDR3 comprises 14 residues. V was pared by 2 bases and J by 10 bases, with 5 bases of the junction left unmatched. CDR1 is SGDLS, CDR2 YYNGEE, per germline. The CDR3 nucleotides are TGTGCCAGCAGCGTGACTAGCGGGGACCTAGAGCAGTTCTTC. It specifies CASSVTSGDLEQFF.

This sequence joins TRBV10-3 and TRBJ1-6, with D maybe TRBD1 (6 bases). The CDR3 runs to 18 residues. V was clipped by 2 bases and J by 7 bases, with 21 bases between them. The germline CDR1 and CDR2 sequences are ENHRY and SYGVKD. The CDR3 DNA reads TGTGCCATCAGTGAGGGCGGACAGCACCAATCCCTGAATTCACCCCTCCACTTT. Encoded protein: CAISEGGQHQSLNSPLHF.

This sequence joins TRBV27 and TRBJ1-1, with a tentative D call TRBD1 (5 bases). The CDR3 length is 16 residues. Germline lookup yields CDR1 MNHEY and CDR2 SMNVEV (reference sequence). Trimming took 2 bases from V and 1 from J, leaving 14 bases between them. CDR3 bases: TGTGCCAGCAGTTTACGGTGGGGCGACTGGAACACTGAAGCTTTCTTT. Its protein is CASSLRWGDWNTEAFF.

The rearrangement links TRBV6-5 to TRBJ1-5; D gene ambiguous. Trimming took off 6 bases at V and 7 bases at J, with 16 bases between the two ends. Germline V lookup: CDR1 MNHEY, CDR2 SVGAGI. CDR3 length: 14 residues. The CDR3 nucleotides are TGTGCCAGCAGATTCCCGTTGGGTGGACAGCCCCAGCATTTT. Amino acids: CASRFPLGGQPQHF.

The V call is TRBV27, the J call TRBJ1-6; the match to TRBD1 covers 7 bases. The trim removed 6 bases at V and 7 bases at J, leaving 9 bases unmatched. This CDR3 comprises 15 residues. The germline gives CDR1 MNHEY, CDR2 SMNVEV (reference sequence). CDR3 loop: CASRLPGQRNSPLHF. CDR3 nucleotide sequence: TGTGCCAGCAGACTTCCGGGACAGAGGAATTCACCCCTCCACTTT.

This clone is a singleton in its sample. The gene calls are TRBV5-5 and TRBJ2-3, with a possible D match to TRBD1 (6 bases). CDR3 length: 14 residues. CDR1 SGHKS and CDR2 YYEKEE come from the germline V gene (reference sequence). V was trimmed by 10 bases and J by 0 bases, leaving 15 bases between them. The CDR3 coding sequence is TGTGCCCTAACGCAGGGGTTAAGCACAGATACGCAGTATTTT. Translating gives CALTQGLSTDTQYF.

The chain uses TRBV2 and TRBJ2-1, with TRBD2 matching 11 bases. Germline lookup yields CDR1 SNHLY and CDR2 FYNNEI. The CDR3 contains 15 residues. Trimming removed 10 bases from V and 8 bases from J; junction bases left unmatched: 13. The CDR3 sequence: CATRKDGTSGDEQFF. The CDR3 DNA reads TGTGCCACCCGGAAAGACGGGACTAGCGGAGATGAGCAGTTCTTC.

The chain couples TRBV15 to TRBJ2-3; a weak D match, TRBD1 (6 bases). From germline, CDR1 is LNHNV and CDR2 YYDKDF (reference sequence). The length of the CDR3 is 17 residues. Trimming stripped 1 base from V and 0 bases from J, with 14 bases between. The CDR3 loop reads CATSRASWGRSTDTQYF. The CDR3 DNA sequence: TGTGCCACCAGCAGAGCCTCCTGGGGGCGGAGCACAGATACGCAGTATTTT. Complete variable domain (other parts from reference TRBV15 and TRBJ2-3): DAMVIQNPRYQVTQFGKPVTLSCSQTLNHNVMYWYQQKSSQAPKLLFHYYDKDFNNEADTPDNFQSRRPNTSFCFLDIRSPGLGDTAMYLCATSRASWGRSTDTQYFGPGTRLTVL.

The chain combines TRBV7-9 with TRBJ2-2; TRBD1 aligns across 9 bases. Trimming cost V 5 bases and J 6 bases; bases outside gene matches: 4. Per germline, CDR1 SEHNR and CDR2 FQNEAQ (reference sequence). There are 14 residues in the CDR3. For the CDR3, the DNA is TGTGCCAGCAGCGTGACAGGGGGACCCGGGGAGCTGTTTTTT. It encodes CASSVTGGPGELFF.

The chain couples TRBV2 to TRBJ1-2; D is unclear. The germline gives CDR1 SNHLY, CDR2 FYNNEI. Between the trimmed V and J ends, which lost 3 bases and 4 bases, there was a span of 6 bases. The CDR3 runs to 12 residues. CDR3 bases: TGTGCCAGCAGTGAGGAGCGCTATGGCTACACCTTC. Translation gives CASSEERYGYTF.

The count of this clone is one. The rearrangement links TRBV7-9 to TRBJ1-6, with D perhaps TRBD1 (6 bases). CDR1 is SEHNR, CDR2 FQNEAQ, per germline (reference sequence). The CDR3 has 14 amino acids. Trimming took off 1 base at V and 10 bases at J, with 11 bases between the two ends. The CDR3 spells CASSLERGGSPLHF. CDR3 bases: TGTGCCAGCAGCTTAGAGAGAGGGGGATCACCCCTCCACTTT.